The present T cell receptor beta chain was sequenced within a study of blood T cell repertoires in COVID-19. The wider study: From T cells, B-cell-depleted T cells, or PBMCs came the material, which was cDNA or gDNA.

Under the authors' procedure: Scientists estimated how many nucleated cells there were by amplifying reference gene primers. Only in-frame clones appear in the TCRdb table, and some are missing; sequencing was by immunoSEQ multiplex PCR. The D gene and trimming were derived from the DNA, and the V and J assignments and clone size from that table. The profile shows around 160,000 clones, 80% to 90% of them singletons. Germline CDR1 and CDR2: MNHEY and SVGEGT. The V gene end was trimmed by 5 bases and the J gene end by 3 bases; junction bases not matched to a gene: 15. There are 17 residues in the CDR3.

This sequence was found in a woman between 55 and 75 years old with COVID-19, enrolled during active disease. The genes are TRBV6-2 or TRBV6-3 and TRBJ1-2; 7 bases are a match to TRBD1. The sequencing sample was made of peripheral blood. For the CDR3, the DNA is TGTGCCAGCAGTCCACAGGGGTCGCTTACCCTTTACTATGGCTACACCTTC. Translating gives CASSPQGSLTLYYGYTF.